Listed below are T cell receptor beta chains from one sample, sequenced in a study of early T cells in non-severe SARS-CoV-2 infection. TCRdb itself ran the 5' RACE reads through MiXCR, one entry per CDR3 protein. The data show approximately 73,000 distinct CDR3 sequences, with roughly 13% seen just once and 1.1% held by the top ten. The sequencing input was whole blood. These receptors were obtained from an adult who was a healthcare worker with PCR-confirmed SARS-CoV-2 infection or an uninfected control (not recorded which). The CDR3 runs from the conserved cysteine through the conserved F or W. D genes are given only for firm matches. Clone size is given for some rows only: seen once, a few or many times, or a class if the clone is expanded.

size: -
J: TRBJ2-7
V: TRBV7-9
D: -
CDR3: CASSTRDTHYEQYF
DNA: TGTGCCAGCAGCACCCGGGACACTCACTACGAGCAGTACTTC

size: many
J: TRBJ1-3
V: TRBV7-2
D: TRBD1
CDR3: CASSFRTGGLSSGNTIYF
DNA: TGTGCCAGCAGCTTTCGGACAGGGGGCCTGAGCTCTGGAAACACCATATATTTT

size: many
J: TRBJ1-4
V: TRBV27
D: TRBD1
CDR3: CASRGQGREKLFF
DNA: TGTGCCAGCAGGGGACAGGGTCGGGAAAAACTGTTTTTT

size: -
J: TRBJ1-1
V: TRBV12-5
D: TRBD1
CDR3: CASGLTQGFEAFF
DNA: TGTGCTAGTGGTTTGACACAGGGGTTTGAAGCTTTCTTT

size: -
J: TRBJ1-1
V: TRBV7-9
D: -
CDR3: CASSPLRVDTEAFF
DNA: TGTGCCAGCAGCCCCCTTAGGGTTGACACTGAAGCTTTCTTT

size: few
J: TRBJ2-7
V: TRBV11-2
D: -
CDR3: CASSFGDTSSYEQYF
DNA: TGTGCCAGCAGCTTTGGGGACACGAGCTCCTACGAGCAGTACTTC

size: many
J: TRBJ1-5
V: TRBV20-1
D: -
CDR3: CSARHLNQPQHF
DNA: TGCAGTGCCCGACACCTGAATCAGCCCCAGCATTTT

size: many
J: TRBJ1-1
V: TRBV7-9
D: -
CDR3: CASSLDGAPEAFF
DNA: TGTGCCAGCAGCCTAGACGGGGCCCCTGAAGCTTTCTTT

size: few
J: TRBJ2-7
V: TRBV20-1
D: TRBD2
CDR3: CSASTYSGSGSYEQYF
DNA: TGCAGTGCTAGTACCTATAGCGGGTCGGGGAGCTACGAGCAGTACTTC

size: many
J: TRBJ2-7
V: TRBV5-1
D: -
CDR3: CASSLPSVPYEQYF
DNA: TGCGCCAGCAGCTTGCCAAGCGTTCCCTACGAGCAGTACTTC

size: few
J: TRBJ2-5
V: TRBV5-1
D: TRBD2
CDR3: CASSWTSGRTQETQYF
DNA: TGCGCCAGCAGCTGGACTAGCGGGAGGACCCAAGAGACCCAGTACTTC

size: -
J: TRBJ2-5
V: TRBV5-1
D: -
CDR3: CASQGEYQETQYF
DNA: TGCGCCAGCCAAGGGGAGTACCAAGAGACCCAGTACTTC

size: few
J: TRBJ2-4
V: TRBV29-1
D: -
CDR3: CSVEAVWAKNIQYF
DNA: TGCAGCGTTGAAGCGGTGTGGGCCAAAAACATTCAGTACTTC

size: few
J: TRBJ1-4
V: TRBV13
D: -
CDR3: CASSPGASSTNEKLFF
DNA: TGTGCCAGCAGCCCTGGAGCTTCGTCAACTAATGAAAAACTGTTTTTT

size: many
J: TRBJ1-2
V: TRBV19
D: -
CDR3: CASSILNRDTVSGYTF
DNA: TGTGCCAGTAGTATTCTAAACCGGGACACCGTGTCAGGCTACACCTTC

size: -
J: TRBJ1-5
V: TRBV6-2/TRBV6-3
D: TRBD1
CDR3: CASSYWGQGSGQPQHF
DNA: TGTGCCAGCAGTTACTGGGGACAGGGGAGCGGTCAGCCCCAGCATTTT

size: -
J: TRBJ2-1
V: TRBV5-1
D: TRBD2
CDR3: CASSLAPSGTSYNEQFF
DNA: TGCGCCAGCAGCTTGGCGCCTAGCGGGACTTCCTACAATGAGCAGTTCTTC

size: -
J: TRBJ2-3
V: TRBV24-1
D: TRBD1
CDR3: CATSDGNRGPTDTQYF
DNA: TGTGCCACCAGTGATGGAAACAGGGGTCCCACAGATACGCAGTATTTT

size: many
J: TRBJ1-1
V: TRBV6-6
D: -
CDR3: CASSYPQRDHTEAFF
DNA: TGTGCCAGCAGTTACCCCCAGAGGGATCACACTGAAGCTTTCTTT

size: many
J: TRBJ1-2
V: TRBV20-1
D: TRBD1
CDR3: CSAVTGGGLPHGYTF
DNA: TGCAGTGCTGTTACAGGGGGCGGTTTACCCCATGGCTACACCTTC

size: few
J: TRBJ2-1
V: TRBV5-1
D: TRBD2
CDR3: CASSLDRREGDEQFF
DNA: TGCGCCAGCAGCTTGGATCGGCGGGAGGGAGATGAGCAGTTCTTC

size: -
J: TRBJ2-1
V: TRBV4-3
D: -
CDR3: CASSQEGLTGVSYNEQFF
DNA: TGCGCCAGCAGCCAAGAGGGGTTGACGGGAGTTTCCTACAATGAGCAGTTCTTC

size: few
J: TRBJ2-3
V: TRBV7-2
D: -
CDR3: CASSLLGGGSDTQYF
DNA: TGTGCCAGCAGCTTACTCGGAGGGGGCTCAGATACGCAGTATTTT

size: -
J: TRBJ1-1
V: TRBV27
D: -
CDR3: CASRHNTEAFF
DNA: TGTGCCAGCAGACACAACACTGAAGCTTTCTTT

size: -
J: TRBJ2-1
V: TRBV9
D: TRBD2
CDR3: CASSVGFQREVNEQFF
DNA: TGTGCCAGCAGCGTAGGATTTCAGCGGGAGGTCAATGAGCAGTTCTTC

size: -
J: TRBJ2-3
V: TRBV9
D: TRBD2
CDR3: CASSVELAGGTDTQYF
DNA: TGTGCCAGCAGCGTCGAACTAGCGGGAGGCACAGATACGCAGTATTTT

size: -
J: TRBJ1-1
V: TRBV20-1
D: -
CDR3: CSLSGAGGDTEAFF
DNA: TGCAGCCTAAGTGGGGCTGGGGGTGACACTGAAGCTTTCTTT

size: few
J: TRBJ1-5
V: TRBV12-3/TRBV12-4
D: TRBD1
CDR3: CASSLDPRGQDGQPQHF
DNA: TGTGCCAGCAGTTTGGATCCGAGGGGGCAGGACGGTCAGCCCCAGCATTTT

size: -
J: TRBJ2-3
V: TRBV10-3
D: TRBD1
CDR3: CAISDPRRDSYTDTQYF
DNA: TGTGCCATCAGTGATCCCCGCCGGGACAGCTACACAGATACGCAGTATTTT

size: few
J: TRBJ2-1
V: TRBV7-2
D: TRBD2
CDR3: CASSLGTSQSNEQFF
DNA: TGTGCCAGCAGCTTAGGGACTAGCCAATCCAATGAACAGTTCTTC

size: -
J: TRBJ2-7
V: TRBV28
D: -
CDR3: CASSFMGTRYEQYF
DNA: TGTGCCAGCAGTTTCATGGGGACCCGTTACGAGCAGTACTTC

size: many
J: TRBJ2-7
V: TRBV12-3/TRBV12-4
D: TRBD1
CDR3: CASTHRGRGRSYEQYF
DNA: TGTGCCAGCACCCACCGAGGTAGGGGGCGCTCCTACGAGCAGTACTTC

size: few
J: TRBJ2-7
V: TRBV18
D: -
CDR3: CASSSQGPPGEQYF
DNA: TGTGCCAGCTCATCACAAGGCCCCCCTGGGGAGCAGTACTTC

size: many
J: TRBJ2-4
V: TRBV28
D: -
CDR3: CASSLGDTRNIQYF
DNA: TGTGCCAGCAGTTTAGGGGACACCAGAAACATTCAGTACTTC

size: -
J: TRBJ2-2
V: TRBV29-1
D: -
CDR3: CSVRLNTGELFF
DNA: TGCAGCGTACGACTGAACACCGGGGAGCTGTTTTTT

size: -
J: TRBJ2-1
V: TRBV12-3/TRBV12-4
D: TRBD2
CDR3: CASSPGTSGRVEQFF
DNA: TGTGCCAGCAGTCCCGGGACTAGCGGGAGGGTTGAGCAGTTCTTC

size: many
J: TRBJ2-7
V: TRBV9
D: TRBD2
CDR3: CASSRLLAGEGEQYF
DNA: TGTGCCAGCAGCCGGCTACTAGCCGGGGAGGGGGAGCAGTACTTC

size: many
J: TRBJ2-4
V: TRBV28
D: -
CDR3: CASSLVGVNIQYF
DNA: TGTGCCAGCAGTTTAGTCGGAGTAAACATTCAGTACTTC

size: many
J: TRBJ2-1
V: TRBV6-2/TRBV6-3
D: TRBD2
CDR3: CASGLADNNEQFF
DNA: TGTGCCAGCGGACTAGCGGATAACAATGAGCAGTTCTTC

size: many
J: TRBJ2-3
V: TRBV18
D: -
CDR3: CASSPINRADTQYF
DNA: TGTGCCAGCTCTCCAATAAACAGGGCCGATACGCAGTATTTT

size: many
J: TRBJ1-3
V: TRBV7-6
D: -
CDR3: CASSALSSGNTIYF
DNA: TGTGCCAGCAGCGCTTTATCCTCTGGAAACACCATATATTTT

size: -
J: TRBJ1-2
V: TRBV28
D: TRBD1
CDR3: CASSLSLSPGQGLRGYTF
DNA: TGTGCCAGCAGTTTATCCCTATCTCCGGGACAGGGATTACGGGGCTACACCTTC

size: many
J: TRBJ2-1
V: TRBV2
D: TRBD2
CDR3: CASRPGLAGDWDEQFF
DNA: TGTGCCAGCAGGCCGGGACTAGCGGGAGACTGGGATGAGCAGTTCTTC

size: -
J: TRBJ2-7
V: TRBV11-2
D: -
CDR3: CASSLEFRQAGYEQYF
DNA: TGTGCCAGCAGCTTAGAATTCCGGCAGGCGGGATACGAGCAGTACTTC

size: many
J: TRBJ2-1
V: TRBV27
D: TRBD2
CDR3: CASTTRWGGSYNEQFF
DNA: TGTGCCAGCACCACGCGGTGGGGGGGCTCCTACAATGAGCAGTTCTTC

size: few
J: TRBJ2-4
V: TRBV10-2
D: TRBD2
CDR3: CASSESTTSGKNIQYF
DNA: TGCGCCAGCAGTGAGTCTACAACTAGCGGGAAAAACATTCAGTACTTC

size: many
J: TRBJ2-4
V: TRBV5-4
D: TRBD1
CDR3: CASSLRTGGEVNIQYF
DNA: TGTGCCAGCAGCTTGCGTACAGGGGGCGAGGTAAACATTCAGTACTTC

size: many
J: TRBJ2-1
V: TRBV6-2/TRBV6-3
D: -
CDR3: CASSPRVPNEQFF
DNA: TGTGCCAGCAGTCCCAGGGTCCCCAATGAGCAGTTCTTC